The clone carrying this T cell receptor (beta chain) showed up many times. This entry is derived from a study of T cells in Graves' hyperthyroidism and ophthalmopathy. The V gene's germline CDR1 is MGHDK and CDR2 SYGVNS. There are 16 residues in the CDR3. The V and J ends lost 4 bases and 0 bases, in that order; junction bases with no gene match: 5. Using RNA transcripts as the source, TCR beta CDR3 regions were amplified. HTBI primers drove first-round RT-PCR of the TCR CDR3. TCRdb passed the multiplex PCR reads through MiXCR, listing each CDR3 protein once. Altogether 85,000 to 110,000 distinct CDR3 sequences are present, roughly 47% being singletons, with the ten largest covering 26%. PBMCs came from less than 11 ml fresh peripheral blood.

Sequences were obtained from blood. The clonotype was recovered from a man aged 40-49 years with Graves' hyperthyroidism. The chain combines TRBV25-1 with TRBJ1-4, with 7 nucleotides matching TRBD1. This CDR3 reads CASSAWTGATNEKLFF. The CDR3 region has the DNA TGTGCCAGCAGTGCTTGGACAGGCGCAACTAATGAAAAACTGTTTTTT.